This TCR beta chain was identified in a study of identifying expanded T cells in peripheral blood (dated by TCRdb to between 2018 and 2021). As for the study more broadly: Separate aliquots of the same genomic DNA pool were sequenced to produce technical replicates, and four replicates were compared in pairs. General findings and caveats noted by the study authors: Across all healthy donors, variance in clone template counts between approximately 2-week samples was found to increase significantly with total template count. Both the number of clones called differentially abundant and the false-positive rate were significantly reduced by the beta-binomial model across all healthy-donor time intervals. The authors expected biological variance in healthy repertoires might increase further over much longer intervals such as months to years. Between technical replicates the binomial model flagged 0.9 to 1.5 differentially abundant clones, whereas over roughly two weeks the binomial model flagged about 15 and over approximately 4 weeks 19 to 20.

No immune events, such as infections, were documented for the healthy donors during the collection period. Blood repertoires from healthy donors were used as a training cohort for calibrating time-dependent variance in a beta-binomial model of differential abundance of T-cell clones. The training cohort included 10 or so healthy donors, of whom 3 were female and 7 were male. The donors were between about 25 and 65 years old, with an average age of roughly 41 years. Whole blood from each healthy donor was obtained from a commercial supplier and was collected at three time points roughly 13 days apart. Genomic DNA was extracted from unsorted whole blood for immunosequencing. The germline V gene encodes CDR1 LGHNA and CDR2 YNFKEQ. Trimming leaves V shorter by 1 base and J shorter by 6 bases, with the junction holding 6 bases beyond the gene matches. Counted from cysteine to phenylalanine, this CDR3 has 15 amino acids. Only CDR3 DNA is held: 45 bases, read in frame from base 1.

On this clone itself: The antigen this receptor binds is unknown. No much larger clonotype is one base removed from it; base qualities were not supplied.

TCRbeta CDR3 regions were profiled by bias-controlled multiplex PCR amplification of genomic DNA with the immunoSEQ Assay. Per the source publication's procedure: To quantify the absolute abundance of each unique TCRbeta CDR3 region, the sequences were collapsed and filtered. Differential abundance was tested with a binomial (Fisher-equivalent) model and with a beta-binomial model adding time-dependent variance fitted from healthy donors. Clones with fewer than 5 combined templates were excluded, and clones with Benjamini-Hochberg FDR below 0.01 were called differentially abundant. In the beta-binomial model, variance was expressed as a function of the total template count across the two samples, in the form v = (b*log(k)+a)^2. This is the immuneACCESS table as TCRdb keeps it, with only in-frame sequences that have V and J called. A part of the clones is gone; compared with another copy, unresolved V genes explain less than half, and the rest is unexplained. That table is the source of V, J and clone size, and D and trimming were worked out from the DNA. The sample contains about 80,000 clones, approximately 90% of them found a single time. The leading ten clones occupy roughly 7% of the sample.

This chain is built from TRBV4-2 and TRBJ2-1, and 7 junctional nucleotides match TRBD2. Sequencing used blood. The receptor was isolated from a person between 18 and 69 years old in good health. The CDR3 loop reads CASSQGITSVNEQFF. In nucleotide form, the sequence is TGTGCCAGCAGCCAAGGGATTACTAGCGTCAATGAGCAGTTCTTC.